These T cell receptor beta chains were read from a single sample in a study of blood T cell repertoires in COVID-19. TCRdb's copy holds only in-frame clones and misses some; the assay was immunoSEQ multiplex PCR. The sample holds 150,000 to 200,000 clones, approximately 80% seen once. Sequenced input: peripheral blood. Receptors originate from a man aged 45 to 65 who had recovered from COVID-19. Each CDR3 is given with its conserved first and last residue. Each record gives: clone size, V gene, J gene, CDR3 protein. Clone size is stated in some rows and not others, as once, few, many or a class when expanded.

.	TRBV5-4	TRBJ2-7	CASSFGTGPRHEQYF
.	TRBV19	TRBJ1-4	CASSKTGIVKKLFF
few	TRBV18	TRBJ1-5	CASSPTSDFGPQHF
.	TRBV3-1/TRBV3-2	TRBJ2-1	CASSQVHDSSYNEQFF
.	TRBV9	TRBJ2-1	CASSPGTGFEQFF
.	TRBV5-1	TRBJ2-3	CASSAGLLAGVVDTQYF
.	TRBV5-1	TRBJ2-3	CASSRVGVAGVGFTDTQYF
.	TRBV7-9	TRBJ1-2	CAVQQGAEGYTF
few	TRBV7-9	TRBJ1-2	CASSLNRGGNYNYGYTF
.	TRBV4-2	TRBJ2-3	CASSQEGQSTDTQYF
.	TRBV30	TRBJ1-1	CAWSVLAPMGTSEAFF
.	TRBV12-3/TRBV12-4	TRBJ1-5	CASSFQGRVRHF
.	TRBV3-1/TRBV3-2	TRBJ2-6	CASSQAPRTGGATGANVLTF
.	TRBV9	TRBJ2-7	CASSVAGTGNYEQYF
.	TRBV6-5	TRBJ2-7	CASSSSVTSYEQYF
.	TRBV2	TRBJ2-6	CASSRGTPGANVLTF
.	TRBV7-2	TRBJ2-5	CASSVPGLAETQYF
.	TRBV28	TRBJ2-7	CASSLPGPSGRGFYEQYF
few	TRBV5-1	TRBJ2-5	CASSPTRVGRAETQYF
.	TRBV30	TRBJ2-7	CAWSPHGSSYEQYF
.	TRBV19	TRBJ2-2	CASSIDNIGRTGELFF
few	TRBV6-6	TRBJ2-5	CASSYGTGGETQYF
few	TRBV2	TRBJ2-1	CASEAGENNEQFF
.	TRBV10-3	TRBJ1-4	CAIARDSTNEKLFF
few	TRBV6-1	TRBJ2-7	CASSEATGTPSYEQYF
.	TRBV30	TRBJ2-1	CAWSTGLGSYNEQFF
.	TRBV3-1/TRBV3-2	TRBJ2-5	CASSGEGGEETQYF
.	TRBV9	TRBJ2-1	CASGTGAPAYNEQFF
.	TRBV5-6	TRBJ2-5	CASSPQGRETQYF
.	TRBV11-3	TRBJ2-7	CASSKRQGAYEQYF
.	TRBV30	TRBJ1-6	CAWSPVSGSPLHF
.	TRBV19	TRBJ1-6	CASMRQKDSPLHF